This section outlines one T cell receptor beta chain sequence together with its context. These data belong to a study of shared clonotypes between healthy human individuals. CDR3 size: 16 residues. Germline CDR1 and CDR2: SGHRS and YFSETQ. Trimming took off 2 bases at V and 0 bases at J, with 15 bases between the two ends. Cells designated naive CD8 were CD45RO-negative and were positively selected for CCR7, with terminally differentiated effector memory CD45RA+ cells excluded. Deep-level running was used for the assay. Here immunoSEQ multiplex PCR was the method, and the copy in TCRdb shows in-frame clones only, minus some. The sample holds 500,000 to 700,000 clones, 85% to 95% seen once.

This chain links TRBV5-1 with TRBJ2-7; no clear D gene. Sequencing was performed on naive CD8+ T cells sorted from blood. The receptor was isolated from a woman aged 25 to 39 in good health. CDR3 in DNA: TGCGCCAGCAGCTTCTCCCTAGGGCCGAGCTCCTACGAGCAGTACTTC. Amino acids: CASSFSLGPSSYEQYF. Variable domain in full (rest from reference TRBV5-1 and TRBJ2-7): KAGVTQTPRYLIKTRGQQVTLSCSPISGHRSVSWYQQTPGQGLQFLFEYFSETQRNKGNFPGRFSGRQFSNSRSEMNVSTLELGDSALYLCASSFSLGPSSYEQYFGPGTRLTVT.